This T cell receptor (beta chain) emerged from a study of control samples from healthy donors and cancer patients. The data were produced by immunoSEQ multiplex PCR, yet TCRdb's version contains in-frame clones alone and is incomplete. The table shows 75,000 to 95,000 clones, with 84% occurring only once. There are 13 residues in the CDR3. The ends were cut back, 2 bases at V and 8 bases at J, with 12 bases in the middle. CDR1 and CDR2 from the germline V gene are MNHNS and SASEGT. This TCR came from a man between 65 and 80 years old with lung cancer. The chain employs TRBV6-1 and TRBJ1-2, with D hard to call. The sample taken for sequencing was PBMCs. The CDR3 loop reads CASSERAMGGYTF. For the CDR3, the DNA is TGTGCCAGCAGTGAACGAGCAATGGGGGGCTACACCTTC.